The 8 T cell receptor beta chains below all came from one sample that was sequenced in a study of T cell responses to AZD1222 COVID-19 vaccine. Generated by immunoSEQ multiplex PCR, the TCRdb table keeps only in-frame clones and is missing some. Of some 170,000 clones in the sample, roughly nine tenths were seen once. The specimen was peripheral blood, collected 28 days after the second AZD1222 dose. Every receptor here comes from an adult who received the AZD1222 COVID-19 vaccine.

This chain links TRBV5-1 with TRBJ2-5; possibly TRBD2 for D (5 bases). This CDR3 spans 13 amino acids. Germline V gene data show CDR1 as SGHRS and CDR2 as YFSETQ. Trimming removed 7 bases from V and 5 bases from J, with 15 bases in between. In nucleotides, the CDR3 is TGCGCCAGCGATCCGGGCCGAGGGGAGACCCAGTACTTC. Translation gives CASDPGRGETQYF.

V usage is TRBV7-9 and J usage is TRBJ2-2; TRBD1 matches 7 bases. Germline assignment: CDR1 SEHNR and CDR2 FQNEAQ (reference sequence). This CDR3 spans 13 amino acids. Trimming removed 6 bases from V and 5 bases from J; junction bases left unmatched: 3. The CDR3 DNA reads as TGTGCCAGCAGACAGGGGTTGACCGGGGAGCTGTTTTTT. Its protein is CASRQGLTGELFF. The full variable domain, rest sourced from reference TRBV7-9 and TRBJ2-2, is DTGVSQNPRHKITKRGQNVTFRCDPISEHNRLYWYRQTLGQGPEFLTYFQNEAQLEKSRLLSDRFSAERPKGSFSTLEIQRTEQGDSAMYLCASRQGLTGELFFGEGSRLTVL.

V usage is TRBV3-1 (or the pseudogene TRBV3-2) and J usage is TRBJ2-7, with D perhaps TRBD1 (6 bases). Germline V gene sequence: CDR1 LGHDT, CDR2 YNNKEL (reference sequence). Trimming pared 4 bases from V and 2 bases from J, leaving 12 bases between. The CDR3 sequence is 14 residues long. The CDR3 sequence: CASSPARDTYEQYF. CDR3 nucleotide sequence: TGTGCCAGCAGCCCCGCCAGGGACACCTACGAGCAGTACTTC.

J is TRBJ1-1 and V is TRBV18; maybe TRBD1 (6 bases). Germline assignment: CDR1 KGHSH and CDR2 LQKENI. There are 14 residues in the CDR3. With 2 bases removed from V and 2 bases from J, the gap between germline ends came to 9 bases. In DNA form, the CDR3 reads TGTGCCAGCTCACCATACAGGGAAAACACTGAAGCTTTCTTT. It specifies CASSPYRENTEAFF.

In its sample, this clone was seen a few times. The CDR3 loop is CASSEASAGGTEAFF. CDR3 DNA: TGTGCCAGCAGTGAAGCATCGGCAGGGGGGACTGAAGCTTTCTTT. The gene calls are TRBV6-1 and TRBJ1-1; 7 bases align to TRBD1. The junction had 6 bases not matched to a gene; V was cut back by 0 bases and J by 5 bases. There are 15 residues in the CDR3. Looked up from germline, CDR1 is MNHNS and CDR2 is SASEGT.

CDR3: CASGRTGPFEKLFF. In nucleotides, the CDR3 is TGTGCCAGCGGGCGGACAGGGCCCTTTGAAAAACTGTTTTTT. V and J are TRBV27 and TRBJ1-4; 8 bases line up with TRBD1. The CDR3 totals 14 residues. V shed 8 bases, J shed 7 bases, and the junction held 9 bases outside the gene matches. From germline, CDR1 is MNHEY and CDR2 SMNVEV (reference sequence).

The CDR3 DNA reads TGTGCCAGCAGTGAGGGTGGAGGCATCTACGAGCAGTACTTC. It yields the protein CASSEGGGIYEQYF. The rearrangement uses TRBV2 and TRBJ2-7; possible D gene TRBD2, 5 bases. CDR3 length: 14 residues. Trimming removed 3 bases from V and 3 bases from J, with 12 bases in between. The germline V gene has CDR1 SNHLY and CDR2 FYNNEI.

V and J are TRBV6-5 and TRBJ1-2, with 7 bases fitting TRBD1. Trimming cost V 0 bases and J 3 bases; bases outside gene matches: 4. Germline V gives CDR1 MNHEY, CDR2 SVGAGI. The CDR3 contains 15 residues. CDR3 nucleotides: TGTGCCAGCAGTTACTCACAGGGGAGAGACTATGGCTACACCTTC. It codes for CASSYSQGRDYGYTF.